This is a list of T cell receptor beta chains from one sample in a study of blood T cell repertoires in COVID-19. The repertoire was sequenced with immunoSEQ multiplex PCR; TCRdb's copy has only in-frame clones and lacks some. The table lists under 250,000 clones, 86% of them singletons. The sequencing sample was made of peripheral blood. These receptors originate from a man aged 55 to 70 with acute or convalescent COVID-19. Both conserved end residues are part of each CDR3. The D gene is left open where the match is weak. Only part of the rows carry a size: once, few, many, or a class if the clone is expanded.

V,D,size,J,DNA,CDR3
TRBV7-9,TRBD1,-,TRBJ1-4,TGTGCCAGCAGCCTAGGGACAGGGAAGAATGAAAAACTGTTTTTT,CASSLGTGKNEKLFF
TRBV19,TRBD1,-,TRBJ1-2,TGTGCCAGTAGTATACCAGGACAGGGGGACGGCTACACCTTC,CASSIPGQGDGYTF
TRBV4-1,TRBD2,-,TRBJ2-7,TGCGCCAGCAGCCAGTTTACAGGGGCTAGCGGGACAAGCTACGAGCAGTACTTC,CASSQFTGASGTSYEQYF
TRBV27,TRBD1,-,TRBJ2-3,TGTGCCAGCAGTTCCTTCTCCCGGGACAGGGGTTTCACAGATACGCAGTATTTT,CASSSFSRDRGFTDTQYF
TRBV10-3,-,-,TRBJ1-6,TGTGCCATCAGTCTGAGCTCCTATAATTCACCCCTCCACTTT,CAISLSSYNSPLHF
TRBV7-9,TRBD1,-,TRBJ2-5,TGTGCCAGCAGCTTAGGACAGGGGGCGGGAGAGACCCAGTACTTC,CASSLGQGAGETQYF
TRBV19,TRBD1,-,TRBJ1-1,TGTGCCAGTAGCCCCCCCCCAGGGGGTTATGAAGCTTTCTTT,CASSPPPGGYEAFF
TRBV27,TRBD2,-,TRBJ2-1,TGTGCCAGCAGTTTAGGCGGGACTAGCGGCCATTACCGTGGGTACAATGAGCAGTTCTTC,CASSLGGTSGHYRGYNEQFF
TRBV19,-,-,TRBJ1-5,TGTGCCAGCACCTACAGGGATTCGAGCAATCAGCCCCAGCATTTT,CASTYRDSSNQPQHF
TRBV6-6,TRBD1,-,TRBJ2-4,TGTGCCAGCACTAGACGGGGACAGGGTACCAAAAACATTCAGTACTTC,CASTRRGQGTKNIQYF
TRBV29-1,TRBD2,many,TRBJ2-2,TGCAGCGTTGAACAGGGTAGGGGACTAGCGGGAGCCGGGGAGCTGTTTTTT,CSVEQGRGLAGAGELFF
TRBV6-1,TRBD1,-,TRBJ1-2,TGTGCCAGCAGTGAAAGAACAGGGGGCATAAATGGCTACACCTTC,CASSERTGGINGYTF
TRBV6-5,TRBD1,-,TRBJ1-2,TGTGCCAGCAGGGACCAGGGGGAAATTTCGGATGGCTACACCTTC,CASRDQGEISDGYTF
TRBV7-9,TRBD2,-,TRBJ2-1,TGTGCCAGCAGCCCAGGGACTAGCGGGGGGAATGAGCAGTTCTTC,CASSPGTSGGNEQFF
TRBV5-1,TRBD1,-,TRBJ1-2,TGCGCCAGCAGCCGCGGACAGGGGGTTTATGGCTACACCTTC,CASSRGQGVYGYTF
TRBV6-5,TRBD1,-,TRBJ1-2,TGTGCCAGCAGCCGGGACAGGGAGGGGGGCTACACCTTC,CASSRDREGGYTF
TRBV15,TRBD2,-,TRBJ2-7,TGTGCCACCAGCAGAGACCCCCCGGGACTAGCGTTCTCCTACGAGCAGTACTTC,CATSRDPPGLAFSYEQYF
TRBV6-2/TRBV6-3,TRBD1,-,TRBJ2-7,TGTGCCAGCAGTGCCCTCCGACAGGGCTTGTACGAGCAGTACTTC,CASSALRQGLYEQYF
TRBV27,-,-,TRBJ1-4,TGTGCCAGCAGTCCACTGGGCACCCTTTCTGAAAAACTGTTTTTT,CASSPLGTLSEKLFF
TRBV7-2,TRBD1,-,TRBJ2-7,TGTGCCAGCAGCCGGACAGGAGAGGCCTCCTACGAGCAGTACTTC,CASSRTGEASYEQYF
TRBV28,-,once,TRBJ1-6,TGTGCCAGTGGAGAAGTAGGACAGCCAAATTCACCCCTCCACTTT,CASGEVGQPNSPLHF
TRBV18,-,-,TRBJ1-6,TGTGCCAGCTCACCGCGACAAACAAATTCACCCCTCCACTTT,CASSPRQTNSPLHF
TRBV5-1,TRBD2,-,TRBJ2-3,TGCGCCAGCAGCTTGGCCTCCGGGAGGGCCAGAGTAGATACGCAGTATTTT,CASSLASGRARVDTQYF
TRBV7-2,TRBD2,-,TRBJ2-3,TGTGCCAGCAAACGGACTAGCGGGTCCAGCACAGATACGCAGTATTTT,CASKRTSGSSTDTQYF
TRBV10-1,TRBD1,-,TRBJ1-2,TGCGCCAGCAGTGAGCGCCGAGGGGGCGCAAACGGCTACACCTTC,CASSERRGGANGYTF
TRBV28,TRBD1,-,TRBJ2-7,TGTGCCAGCAAGGGATCTCGGGACAGACCCTACGAGCAGTACTTC,CASKGSRDRPYEQYF
TRBV6-6,-,-,TRBJ1-5,TGTGCCAGCGGCAAAGGAGGCCTTAGCAATCAGCCCCAGCATTTT,CASGKGGLSNQPQHF
TRBV5-6,-,-,TRBJ1-4,TGTGCCAGCAGCTTGGGTGTTACAGTCAATAATGAAAAACTGTTTTTT,CASSLGVTVNNEKLFF
TRBV7-9,TRBD1,-,TRBJ2-7,TGTGCCAGCGGGAGTCGGACAGGGGTCTCCTACGAGCAGTACTTC,CASGSRTGVSYEQYF
TRBV19,TRBD1,-,TRBJ2-4,TGTGCCAGCCAGGACAGGGGTAGAGAAGCCAAAAACATTCAGTACTTC,CASQDRGREAKNIQYF
TRBV5-6,TRBD2,-,TRBJ2-5,TGTGCCAGCAGCTTGGAGGCTCTAGCGGGAGCGTCGGAGACCCAGTACTTC,CASSLEALAGASETQYF
TRBV27,TRBD1,few,TRBJ1-2,TGTGCCAGCAGTCCTCGGACAGGGGGCTTTAGCGGCTACACCTTC,CASSPRTGGFSGYTF
TRBV3-1/TRBV3-2,-,-,TRBJ2-1,TGTGCCAGCAGCCAAGGCGGGGCTACCTACAATGAGCAGTTCTTC,CASSQGGATYNEQFF
TRBV7-3,-,-,TRBJ2-1,TGTGCCAGCAGCCCCTGGGGCAGCAGCTCCTACAATGAGCAGTTCTTC,CASSPWGSSSYNEQFF
TRBV5-1,TRBD1,-,TRBJ1-6,TGCGCCAGCAGCTTGGCTCAGGGGGATTCACCCCTCCACTTT,CASSLAQGDSPLHF
TRBV11-2,TRBD2,-,TRBJ2-7,TGTGCCAGCAGCCCCGGGGGAGGGCCCTCTTACGAGCAGTACTTC,CASSPGGGPSYEQYF
TRBV6-5,-,-,TRBJ2-5,TGTGCCAGCAGTAGGGGGCAAGAGACCCAGTACTTC,CASSRGQETQYF
TRBV11-2,-,-,TRBJ1-5,TGTGCCAGCAGCTACCGGGACAAATATCAGCCCCAGCATTTT,CASSYRDKYQPQHF
TRBV7-3,-,-,TRBJ2-1,TGTGCCAGCAGCTCACTAGACGGAAACAATGAGCAGTTCTTC,CASSSLDGNNEQFF